A selection of T cell receptor beta chains follows, all from one sample in a study of post-analysis software for immune sequencing data. TCRdb ran MiXCR on the PCR reads and lists one entry per CDR3 protein. The profile shows approximately 630,000 distinct CDR3 sequences, 55% to 60% of them singletons. The sample comprised blood. These receptors originate from a girl aged 2 to 9 with multiple sclerosis. CDR3s include the opening cysteine and the closing phenylalanine or tryptophan. The D gene is left open where the match is weak. A clone size is listed for some rows: how often the clone was seen (once, few, many), or a class if it is expanded.

TRBJ2-1,TRBV3-1,NA,NA,CASSRRPSAYNEQFF,TGTGCCAGCAGCCGTCGGCCTAGCGCGTACAATGAGCAGTTCTTC
TRBJ2-3,TRBV7-9,TRBD1,NA,CASSLRYRGSTDTQYF,TGTGCCAGCAGCCTAAGATACAGGGGGTCAACAGATACGCAGTATTTT
TRBJ2-3,TRBV12-3/TRBV12-4,NA,once,CASSPPRGAGDTQYF,TGTGCCAGCAGCCCCCCCCGGGGGGCCGGAGATACGCAGTATTTT
TRBJ2-1,TRBV7-9,TRBD1,NA,CASSGGGTGMGNEQFF,TGTGCCAGCAGCGGAGGAGGGACAGGGATGGGAAATGAGCAGTTCTTC
TRBJ2-3,TRBV7-2,TRBD2,NA,CASSFIRAGTDTQYF,TGTGCCAGCAGCTTTATTAGAGCGGGGACAGATACGCAGTATTTT
TRBJ2-1,TRBV20-1,TRBD2,few,CSAPRLAAGNEQFF,TGCAGTGCTCCCCGACTAGCGGCCGGGAATGAGCAGTTCTTC
TRBJ2-5,TRBV11-1,TRBD1,few,CATDRGETQYF,TGTGCCACGGACAGGGGAGAGACCCAGTACTTC
TRBJ2-5,TRBV6-2/TRBV6-3,NA,NA,CASSPGTFQYF,TGTGCCAGCAGCCCTGGGACTTTTCAGTACTTC
TRBJ2-7,TRBV7-6,TRBD2,NA,CASSPTSGISYEQYF,TGTGCCAGCAGCCCAACTAGCGGTATCTCCTACGAGCAGTACTTC
TRBJ2-7,TRBV20-1,NA,NA,CSATPSAGRSYEQYF,TGCAGTGCTACGCCGTCAGCGGGCCGGTCCTACGAGCAGTACTTC
TRBJ1-2,TRBV5-1,NA,NA,CASSSTGSILNYGYTF,TGCGCCAGCAGCTCAACAGGGTCTATACTAAACTATGGCTACACCTTC
TRBJ1-2,TRBV12-3/TRBV12-4,TRBD1,NA,CASSPRGGGNYGYTF,TGTGCCAGCAGTCCCAGGGGGGGAGGGAACTATGGCTACACCTTC
TRBJ2-7,TRBV20-1,TRBD2,once,CSASPVTSGYSYEQYF,TGCAGTGCTAGCCCCGTGACTAGCGGTTACTCCTACGAGCAGTACTTC
TRBJ2-3,TRBV20-1,TRBD2,NA,CSARPPHGGGGTDTQYF,TGCAGTGCTAGACCACCCCACGGCGGGGGTGGCACAGATACGCAGTATTTT
TRBJ2-3,TRBV29-1,TRBD2,many,CSGGLAGRTDTQYF,TGCAGCGGCGGACTAGCGGGCCGCACAGATACGCAGTATTTT
TRBJ2-7,TRBV7-9,NA,few,CASSLEVGEQYF,TGTGCCAGCAGCTTAGAGGTCGGGGAGCAGTACTTC
TRBJ2-6,TRBV9,NA,few,CASSGPGGASGANVLTF,TGTGCCAGCAGCGGACCCGGTGGTGCCTCTGGGGCCAACGTCCTGACTTTC
TRBJ2-5,TRBV7-2,TRBD1,once,CASTSTGWQETQYF,TGTGCCAGCACCTCGACAGGGTGGCAAGAGACCCAGTACTTC
TRBJ2-7,TRBV11-2,TRBD2,NA,CASSRARLGGEQYF,TGTGCCAGCAGCCGTGCTAGGCTGGGGGGGGAGCAGTACTTC
TRBJ2-3,TRBV5-1,TRBD2,NA,CASSPRLAGLSTDTQYF,TGCGCCAGCAGCCCTAGACTAGCGGGGCTCAGCACAGATACGCAGTATTTT
TRBJ2-3,TRBV7-2,NA,NA,CASSIRLEDTQYF,TGTGCCAGCAGCATCCGACTGGAAGATACGCAGTATTTT
TRBJ2-3,TRBV7-2,TRBD2,NA,CASSPPGRGGKDTQYF,TGTGCCAGCAGCCCCCCGGGGCGGGGGGGCAAAGATACGCAGTATTTT
TRBJ2-6,TRBV6-5,NA,NA,CASSYQTGVNGANVLTF,TGTGCCAGCAGTTATCAGACAGGTGTGAACGGGGCCAACGTCCTGACTTTC
TRBJ2-1,TRBV29-1,NA,NA,CGAGGINEQFF,TGCGGGGCCGGGGGCATCAATGAGCAGTTCTTC
TRBJ1-2,TRBV12-3/TRBV12-4,TRBD1,NA,CASSLDRDRGSYGYTF,TGTGCCAGCAGTTTAGACCGGGACAGGGGGAGCTATGGCTACACCTTC
TRBJ1-2,TRBV7-9,NA,few,CASTGADYGYTF,TGTGCCAGCACAGGGGCTGACTATGGCTACACCTTC
TRBJ2-1,TRBV9,NA,NA,CASSPSPGLTNEQFF,TGTGCCAGCAGCCCCTCACCGGGACTGACTAATGAGCAGTTCTTC
TRBJ1-2,TRBV12-3/TRBV12-4,NA,NA,CAGSLSGTGYTF,TGTGCCGGCAGCCTATCAGGGACCGGCTACACCTTC
TRBJ2-7,TRBV12-3/TRBV12-4,NA,NA,CASSRSRLSYEQYF,TGTGCCAGCAGCCGTAGCAGGCTCTCCTACGAGCAGTACTTC
TRBJ2-3,TRBV20-1,TRBD2,NA,CSARTIAGGRDTQYF,TGCAGTGCCCGAACTATAGCGGGGGGCAGGGATACGCAGTATTTT
TRBJ1-1,TRBV12-3/TRBV12-4,NA,once,CASTVTPNTEAFF,TGTGCCAGCACTGTGACACCGAACACTGAAGCTTTCTTT
TRBJ2-3,TRBV19,TRBD2,NA,CASSIGREGPDTQYF,TGTGCCAGTAGTATAGGTCGGGAGGGCCCAGATACGCAGTATTTT